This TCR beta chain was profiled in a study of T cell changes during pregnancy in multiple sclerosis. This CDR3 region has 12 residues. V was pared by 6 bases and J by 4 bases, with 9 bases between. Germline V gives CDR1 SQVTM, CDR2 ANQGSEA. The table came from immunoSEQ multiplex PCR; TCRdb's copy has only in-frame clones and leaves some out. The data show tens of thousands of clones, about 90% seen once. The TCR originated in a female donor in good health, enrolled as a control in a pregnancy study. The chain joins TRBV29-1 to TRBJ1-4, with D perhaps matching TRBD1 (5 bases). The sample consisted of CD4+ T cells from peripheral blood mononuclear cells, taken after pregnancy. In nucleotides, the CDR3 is TGCAGCGTACAGGAGATTAATGAAAAACTGTTTTTT. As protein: CSVQEINEKLFF.